This entry describes one T cell receptor beta chain. This receptor's antigen is unknown. The record has no base qualities; no much larger clone is one base away. This specimen comes from a study of blood T cell repertoires in COVID-19 (dated by TCRdb to the early 2020s). At the level of the whole study: The collaborator samples originated in the United States, Italy and Spain and spanned the acute and convalescent phases of COVID-19. The prospective study material was composed of cDNA or gDNA derived from T cells, B-cell-depleted T cells, or PBMCs. Deeply sampled blood TCRbeta repertoires from subjects exposed to, actively infected with, or recovered from COVID-19 were included in the dataset. A freely available public database, intended as a resource for researchers studying the immune response to SARS-CoV-2, is where the repertoires were released. Samples came from the ongoing ImmuneRACE study (first 160 participants) plus 1,254 subjects from 6 global collaborators. The sample metadata nearly always contained a de-identified subject ID, COVID-19 status, age in years and sex. Where available, HLA class I and class II types were obtained from metadata supplied by the sample provider rather than from assay-based typing.

Results and caveats for the whole study, not just this receptor: How much clinical and demographic metadata was included differed by source and by participant, and the metadata was provided uncurated.

One collaborating source in Seattle enrolled patients while the patients were actively infected and followed the patients over time throughout the course of disease. The collaborating institutions used their own protocols to collect whole blood in K2EDTA tubes. Collaborator samples were shipped for TCRbeta analysis as frozen whole blood, isolated PBMCs, or DNA extracted from either sample type. The immunoSEQ Assay, a bias-controlled multiplex PCR, was used to amplify TCRbeta CDR3 regions from genomic DNA. Processing in the source paper ran as follows. The number of nucleated cells in each sample was estimated by amplification of reference gene primers within the assay. To quantify the absolute abundance of each unique TCRbeta CDR3 rearrangement, sequence reads were collapsed and filtered. For each sample, productive Simpson clonality was calculated by taking the square root of Simpson's diversity index across productive rearrangements. Here the immuneACCESS table is served through TCRdb, limited to in-frame sequences with V and J called. Missing clones are a known gap in these copies; in checked studies unresolved V genes cover under half, and the rest lacks a known reason. V and J calls and clone size follow that table, whereas D and trimming were derived from the DNA. The sample table contains 500,000 to 600,000 clones; only one count was recorded for about 88% of them. The ten largest clones capture roughly 7.3% of the sample.

The CDR3 measures 15 amino acids from cysteine to phenylalanine. The sequence is cut down to CDR3 DNA, 45 bases in frame from base 1. The germline V gene sets CDR1 to MDHEN and CDR2 to SYDVKM. Trimming at the junction amounts to 5 bases on V and 1 base on J, and the germline ends lie 14 bases apart. The chain couples TRBV28 to TRBJ1-1; a confident D gene designation cannot be given. The TCR was taken from a woman in her forties or fifties with COVID-19, enrolled during active disease. What was sequenced was peripheral blood. For the CDR3, the sequence is CASSPLGLPNTEAFF. The nucleotide sequence reads TGTGCCAGCAGTCCCCTAGGCCTCCCGAACACTGAAGCTTTCTTT.